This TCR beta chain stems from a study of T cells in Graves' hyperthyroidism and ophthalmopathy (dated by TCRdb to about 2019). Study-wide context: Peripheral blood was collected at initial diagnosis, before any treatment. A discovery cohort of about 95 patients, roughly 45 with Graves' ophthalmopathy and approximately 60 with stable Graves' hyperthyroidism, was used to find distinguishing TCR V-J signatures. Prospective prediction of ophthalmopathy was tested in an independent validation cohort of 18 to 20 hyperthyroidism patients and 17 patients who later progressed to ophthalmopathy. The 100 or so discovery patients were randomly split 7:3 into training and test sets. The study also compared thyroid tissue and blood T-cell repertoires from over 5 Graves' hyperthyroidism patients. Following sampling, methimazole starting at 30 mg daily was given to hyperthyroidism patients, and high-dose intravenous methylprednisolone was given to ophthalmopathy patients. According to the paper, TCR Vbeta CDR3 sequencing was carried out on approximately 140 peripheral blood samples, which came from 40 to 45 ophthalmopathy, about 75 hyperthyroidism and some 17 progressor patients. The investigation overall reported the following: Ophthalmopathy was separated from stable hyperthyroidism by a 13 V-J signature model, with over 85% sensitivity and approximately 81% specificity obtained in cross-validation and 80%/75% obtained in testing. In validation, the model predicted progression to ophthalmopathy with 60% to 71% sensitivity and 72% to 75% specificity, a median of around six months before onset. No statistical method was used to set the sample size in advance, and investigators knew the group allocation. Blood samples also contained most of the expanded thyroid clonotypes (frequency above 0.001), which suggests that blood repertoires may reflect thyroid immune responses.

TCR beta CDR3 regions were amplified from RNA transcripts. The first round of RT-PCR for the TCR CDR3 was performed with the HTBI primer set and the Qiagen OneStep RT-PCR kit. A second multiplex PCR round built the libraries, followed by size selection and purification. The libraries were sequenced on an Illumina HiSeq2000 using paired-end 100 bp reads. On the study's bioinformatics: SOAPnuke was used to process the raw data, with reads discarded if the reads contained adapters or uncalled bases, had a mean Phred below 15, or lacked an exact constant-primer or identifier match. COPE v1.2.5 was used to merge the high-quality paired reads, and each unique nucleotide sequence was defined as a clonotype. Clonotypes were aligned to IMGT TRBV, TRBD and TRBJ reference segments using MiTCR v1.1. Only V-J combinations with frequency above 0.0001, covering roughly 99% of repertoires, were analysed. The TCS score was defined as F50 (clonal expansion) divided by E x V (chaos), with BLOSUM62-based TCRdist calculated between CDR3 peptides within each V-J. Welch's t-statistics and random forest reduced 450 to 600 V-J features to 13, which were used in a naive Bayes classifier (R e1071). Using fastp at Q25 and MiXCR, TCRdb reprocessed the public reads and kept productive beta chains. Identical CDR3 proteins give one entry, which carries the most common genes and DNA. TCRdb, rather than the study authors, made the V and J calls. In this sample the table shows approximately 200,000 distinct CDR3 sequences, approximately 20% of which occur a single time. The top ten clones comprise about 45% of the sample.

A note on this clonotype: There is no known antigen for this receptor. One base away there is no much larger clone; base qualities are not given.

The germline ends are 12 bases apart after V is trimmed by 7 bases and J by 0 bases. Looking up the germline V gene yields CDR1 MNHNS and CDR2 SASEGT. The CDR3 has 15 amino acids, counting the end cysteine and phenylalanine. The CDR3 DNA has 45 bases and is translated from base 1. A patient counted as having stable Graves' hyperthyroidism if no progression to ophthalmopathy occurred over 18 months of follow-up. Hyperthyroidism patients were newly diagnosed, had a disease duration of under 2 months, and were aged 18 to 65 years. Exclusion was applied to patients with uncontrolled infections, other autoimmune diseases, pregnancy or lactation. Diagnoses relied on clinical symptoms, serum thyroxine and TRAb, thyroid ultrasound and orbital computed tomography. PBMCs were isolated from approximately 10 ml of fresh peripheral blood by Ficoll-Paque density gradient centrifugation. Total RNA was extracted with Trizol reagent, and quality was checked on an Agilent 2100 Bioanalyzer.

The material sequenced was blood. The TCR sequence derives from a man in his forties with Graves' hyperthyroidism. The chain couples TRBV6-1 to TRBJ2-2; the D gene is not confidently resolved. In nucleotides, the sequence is TGTGCCAGCAAGGGTACTCTTTCGAACACCGGGGAGCTGTTTTTT. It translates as CASKGTLSNTGELFF.